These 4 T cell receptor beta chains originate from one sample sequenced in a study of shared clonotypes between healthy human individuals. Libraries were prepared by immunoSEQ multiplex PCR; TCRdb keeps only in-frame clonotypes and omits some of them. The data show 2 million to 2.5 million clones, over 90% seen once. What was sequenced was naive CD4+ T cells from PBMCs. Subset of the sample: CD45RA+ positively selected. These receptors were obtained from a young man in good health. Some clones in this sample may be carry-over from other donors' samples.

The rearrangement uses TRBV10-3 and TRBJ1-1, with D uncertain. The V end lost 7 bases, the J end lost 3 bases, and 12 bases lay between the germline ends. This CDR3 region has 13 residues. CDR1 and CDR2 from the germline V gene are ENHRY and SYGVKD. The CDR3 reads CAIMQDQDTEAFF. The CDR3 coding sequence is TGTGCCATCATGCAGGATCAAGACACTGAAGCTTTCTTT.

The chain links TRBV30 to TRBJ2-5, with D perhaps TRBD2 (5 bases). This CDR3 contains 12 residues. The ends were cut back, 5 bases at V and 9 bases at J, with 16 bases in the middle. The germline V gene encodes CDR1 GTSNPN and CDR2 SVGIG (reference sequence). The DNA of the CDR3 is TGTGCCTGGGGCGGGCAGGCACGGGCCCAGTACTTC. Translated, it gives CAWGGQARAQYF.

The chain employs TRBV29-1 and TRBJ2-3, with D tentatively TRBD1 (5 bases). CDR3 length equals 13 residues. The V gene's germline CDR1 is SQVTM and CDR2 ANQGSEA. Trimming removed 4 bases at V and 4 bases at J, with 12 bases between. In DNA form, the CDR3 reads TGCAGCGTTGGCCAGGGTTTTTCAGATACGCAGTATTTT. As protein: CSVGQGFSDTQYF.

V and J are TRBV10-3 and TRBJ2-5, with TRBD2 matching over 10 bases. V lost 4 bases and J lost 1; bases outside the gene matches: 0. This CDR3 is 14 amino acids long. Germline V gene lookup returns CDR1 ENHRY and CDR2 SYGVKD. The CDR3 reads CAISGLAGQETQYF. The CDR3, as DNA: TGTGCCATCAGTGGACTAGCGGGCCAAGAGACCCAGTACTTC.